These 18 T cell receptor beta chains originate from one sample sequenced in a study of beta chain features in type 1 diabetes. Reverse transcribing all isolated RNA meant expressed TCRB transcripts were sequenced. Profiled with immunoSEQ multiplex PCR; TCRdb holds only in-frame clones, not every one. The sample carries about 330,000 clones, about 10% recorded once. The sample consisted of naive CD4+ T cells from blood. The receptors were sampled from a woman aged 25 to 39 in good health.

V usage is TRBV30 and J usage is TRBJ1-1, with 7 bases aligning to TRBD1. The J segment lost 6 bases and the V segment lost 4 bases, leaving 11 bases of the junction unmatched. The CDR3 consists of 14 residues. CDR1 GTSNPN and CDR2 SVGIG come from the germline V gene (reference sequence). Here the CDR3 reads CAWTAGTAVPEAFF. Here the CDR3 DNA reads TGTGCCTGGACGGCCGGGACAGCGGTCCCTGAAGCTTTCTTT.

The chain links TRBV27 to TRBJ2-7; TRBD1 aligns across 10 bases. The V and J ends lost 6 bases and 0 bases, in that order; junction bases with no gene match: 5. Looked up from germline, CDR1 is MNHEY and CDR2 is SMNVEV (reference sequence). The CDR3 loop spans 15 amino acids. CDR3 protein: CASRNGQGGSYEQYF. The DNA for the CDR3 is TGTGCCAGCAGGAACGGACAGGGGGGCTCCTACGAGCAGTACTTC.

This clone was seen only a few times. In DNA form, the CDR3 reads TGTGCCAGCAGCGCAGGAGGATGGCAGTTCTTC. It translates to CASSAGGWQFF. The chain links TRBV11-2 to TRBJ2-1; D perhaps matches TRBD2 (5 bases). V gave up 5 bases and J gave up 12 bases, with 11 bases separating them. The germline V gene has CDR1 SGHAT and CDR2 FQNNGV. There are 11 residues in the CDR3.

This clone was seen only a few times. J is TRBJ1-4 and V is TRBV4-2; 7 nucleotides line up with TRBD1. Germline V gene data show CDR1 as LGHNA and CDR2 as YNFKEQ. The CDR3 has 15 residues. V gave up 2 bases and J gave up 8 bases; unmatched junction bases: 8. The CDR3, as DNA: TGTGCCAGCAGCCAAACCTGGACAGGCGGGGAAAAACTGTTTTTT. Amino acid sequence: CASSQTWTGGEKLFF.

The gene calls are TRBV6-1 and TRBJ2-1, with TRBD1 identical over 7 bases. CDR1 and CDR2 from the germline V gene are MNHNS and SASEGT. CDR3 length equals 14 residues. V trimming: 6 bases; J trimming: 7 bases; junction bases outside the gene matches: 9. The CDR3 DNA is TGTGCCAGCAGGAAGACAGGGTATAGGAATGAGCAGTTCTTC. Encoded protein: CASRKTGYRNEQFF.

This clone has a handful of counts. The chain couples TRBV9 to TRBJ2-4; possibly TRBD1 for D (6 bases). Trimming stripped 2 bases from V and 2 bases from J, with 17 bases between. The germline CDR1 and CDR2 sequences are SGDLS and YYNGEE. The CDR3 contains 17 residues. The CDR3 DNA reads TGTGCCAGCAGCGTTACAGGGTTAGACGCTTCCAAAAACATTCAGTACTTC. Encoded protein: CASSVTGLDASKNIQYF.

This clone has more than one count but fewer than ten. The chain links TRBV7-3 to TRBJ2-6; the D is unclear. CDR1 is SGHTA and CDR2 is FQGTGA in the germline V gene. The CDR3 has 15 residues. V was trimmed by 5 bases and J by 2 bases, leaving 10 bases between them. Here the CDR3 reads CASSEVTAGANVLTF. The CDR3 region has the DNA TGTGCCAGCAGCGAAGTAACGGCTGGGGCCAACGTCCTGACTTTC. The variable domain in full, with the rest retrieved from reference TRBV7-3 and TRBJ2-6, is GAGVSQTPSNKVTEKGKYVELRCDPISGHTALYWYRQSLGQGPEFLIYFQGTGAADDSGLPNDRFFAVRPEGSVSTLKIQRTERGDSAVYLCASSEVTAGANVLTFGAGSRLTVL.

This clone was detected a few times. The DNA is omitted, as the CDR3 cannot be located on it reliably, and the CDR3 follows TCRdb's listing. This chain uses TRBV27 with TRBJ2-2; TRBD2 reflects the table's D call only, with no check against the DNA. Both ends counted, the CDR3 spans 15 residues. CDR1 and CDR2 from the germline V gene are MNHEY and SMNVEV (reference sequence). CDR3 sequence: CASSFGAGGTGELFF.

The CDR3 is CASNPHTSGRGGETQYF. Written as DNA, the CDR3 is TGTGCCAGCAACCCCCACACTAGCGGGAGAGGGGGGGAGACCCAGTACTTC. The rearrangement links TRBV7-2 to TRBJ2-5; 11 bases fit TRBD2. This CDR3 region has 17 residues. V was clipped by 7 bases and J by 5 bases; unmatched bases: 15. Per germline, CDR1 SGHTA and CDR2 FQGNSA.

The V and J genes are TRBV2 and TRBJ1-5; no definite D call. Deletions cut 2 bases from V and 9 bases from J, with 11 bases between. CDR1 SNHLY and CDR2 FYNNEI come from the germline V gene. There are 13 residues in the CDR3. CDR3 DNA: TGTGCCAGCAGTGAATCTCGGTCTGGGCCCCAGCATTTT. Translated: CASSESRSGPQHF.

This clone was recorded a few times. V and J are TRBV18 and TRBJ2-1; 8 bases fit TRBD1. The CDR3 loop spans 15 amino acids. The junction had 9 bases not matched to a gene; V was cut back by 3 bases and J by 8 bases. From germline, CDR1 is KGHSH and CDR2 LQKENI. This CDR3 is CASSPTRTGLDEQFF. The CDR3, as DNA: TGTGCCAGCTCACCCACTAGGACAGGGTTGGATGAGCAGTTCTTC.

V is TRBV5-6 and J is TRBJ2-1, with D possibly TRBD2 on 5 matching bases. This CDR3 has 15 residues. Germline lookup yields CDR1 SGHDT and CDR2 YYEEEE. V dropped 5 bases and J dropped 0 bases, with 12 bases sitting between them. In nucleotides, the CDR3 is TGTGCCAGCAGTACGGACGGGAACTCCTACAATGAGCAGTTCTTC. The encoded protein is CASSTDGNSYNEQFF.

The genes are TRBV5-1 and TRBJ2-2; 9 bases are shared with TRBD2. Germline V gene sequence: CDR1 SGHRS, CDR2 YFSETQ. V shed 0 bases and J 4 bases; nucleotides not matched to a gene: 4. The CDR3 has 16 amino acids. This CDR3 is CASSLGRGRVTGELFF. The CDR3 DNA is TGCGCCAGCAGCTTGGGCCGCGGGAGGGTCACCGGGGAGCTGTTTTTT.

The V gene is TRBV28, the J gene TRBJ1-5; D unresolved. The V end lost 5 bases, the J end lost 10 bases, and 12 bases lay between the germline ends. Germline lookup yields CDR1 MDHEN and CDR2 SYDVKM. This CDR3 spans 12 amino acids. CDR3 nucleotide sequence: TGTGCCAGCAGTACCCCGGTCAAACCCCAGCATTTT. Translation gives CASSTPVKPQHF.

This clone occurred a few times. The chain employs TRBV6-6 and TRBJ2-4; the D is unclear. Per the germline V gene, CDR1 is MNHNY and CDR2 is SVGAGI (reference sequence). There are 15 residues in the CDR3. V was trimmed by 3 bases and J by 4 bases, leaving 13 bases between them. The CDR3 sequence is CASSYPGESKNIQYF. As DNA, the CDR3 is TGTGCCAGCAGTTATCCGGGTGAATCAAAAAACATTCAGTACTTC.

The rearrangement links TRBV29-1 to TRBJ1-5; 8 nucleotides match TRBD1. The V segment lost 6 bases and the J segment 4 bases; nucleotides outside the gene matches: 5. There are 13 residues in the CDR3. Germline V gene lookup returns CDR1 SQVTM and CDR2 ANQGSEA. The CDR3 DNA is TGCAGCGTGTGGACAGGGCCAAATCAGCCCCAGCATTTT. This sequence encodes CSVWTGPNQPQHF.

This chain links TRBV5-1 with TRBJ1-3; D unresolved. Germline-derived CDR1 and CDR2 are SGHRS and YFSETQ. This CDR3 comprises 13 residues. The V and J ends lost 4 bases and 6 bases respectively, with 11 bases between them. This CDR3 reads CASSPGRENTIYF. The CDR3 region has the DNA TGCGCCAGCAGCCCCGGACGGGAAAACACCATATATTTT.

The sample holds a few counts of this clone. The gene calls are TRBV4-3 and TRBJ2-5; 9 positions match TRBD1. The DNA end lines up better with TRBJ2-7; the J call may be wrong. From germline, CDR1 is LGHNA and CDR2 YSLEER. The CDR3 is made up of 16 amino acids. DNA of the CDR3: TGCGCCAGCAGCCGAGCCCTACAGGGGGCTTCCTACGAGCAGTACTTC. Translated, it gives CASSRALQGASYEQYF.